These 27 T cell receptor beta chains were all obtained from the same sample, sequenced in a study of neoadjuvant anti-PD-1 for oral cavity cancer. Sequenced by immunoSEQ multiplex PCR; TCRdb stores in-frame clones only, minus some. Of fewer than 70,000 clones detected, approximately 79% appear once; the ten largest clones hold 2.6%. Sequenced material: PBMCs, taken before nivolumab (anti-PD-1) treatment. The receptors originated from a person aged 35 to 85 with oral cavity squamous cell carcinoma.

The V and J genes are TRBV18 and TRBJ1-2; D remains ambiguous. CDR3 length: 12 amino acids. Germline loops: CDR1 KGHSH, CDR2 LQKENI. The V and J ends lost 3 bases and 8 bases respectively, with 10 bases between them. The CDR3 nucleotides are TGTGCCAGCTCACCGGAACTGGGAGGCTACACCTTC. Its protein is CASSPELGGYTF.

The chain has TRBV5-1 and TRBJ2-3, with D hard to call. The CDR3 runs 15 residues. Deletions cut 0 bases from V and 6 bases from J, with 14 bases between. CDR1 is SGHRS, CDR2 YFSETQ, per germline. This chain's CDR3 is CASSLDSIRIDTQYF. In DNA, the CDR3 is TGCGCCAGCAGCTTGGACAGTATAAGAATTGATACGCAGTATTTT.

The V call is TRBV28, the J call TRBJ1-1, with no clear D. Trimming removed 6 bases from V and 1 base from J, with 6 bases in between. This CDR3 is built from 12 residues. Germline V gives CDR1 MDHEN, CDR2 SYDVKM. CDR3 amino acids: CASSERNTEAFF. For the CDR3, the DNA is TGTGCCAGCAGCGAGAGGAACACTGAAGCTTTCTTT.

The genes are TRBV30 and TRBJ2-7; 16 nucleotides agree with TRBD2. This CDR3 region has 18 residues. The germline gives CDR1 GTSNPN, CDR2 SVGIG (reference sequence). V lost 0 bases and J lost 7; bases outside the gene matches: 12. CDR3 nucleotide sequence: TGTGCCTGGAGTGTACAGGGACTAGCGGGAGGGCCGTTGGATGAGCAGTACTTC. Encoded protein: CAWSVQGLAGGPLDEQYF.

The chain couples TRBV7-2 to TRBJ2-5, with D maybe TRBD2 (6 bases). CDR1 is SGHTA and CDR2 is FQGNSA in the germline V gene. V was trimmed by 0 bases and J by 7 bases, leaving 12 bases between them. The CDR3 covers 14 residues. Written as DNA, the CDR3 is TGTGCCAGCAGCTTAGCGGGGTGGGGAGGGACCCAGTACTTC. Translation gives CASSLAGWGGTQYF.

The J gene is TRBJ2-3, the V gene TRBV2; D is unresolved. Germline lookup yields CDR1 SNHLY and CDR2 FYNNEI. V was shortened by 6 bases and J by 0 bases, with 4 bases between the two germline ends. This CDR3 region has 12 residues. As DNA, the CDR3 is TGTGCCAGCAGCCTTAGCACAGATACGCAGTATTTT. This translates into CASSLSTDTQYF.

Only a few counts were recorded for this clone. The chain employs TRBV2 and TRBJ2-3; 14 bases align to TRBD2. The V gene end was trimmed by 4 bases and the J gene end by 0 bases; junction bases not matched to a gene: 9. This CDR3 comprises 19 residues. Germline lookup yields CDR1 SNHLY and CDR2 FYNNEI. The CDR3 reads CASSARTSGRLPSTDTQYF. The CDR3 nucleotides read TGTGCCAGCAGTGCCCGGACTAGCGGGAGGCTACCTAGCACAGATACGCAGTATTTT.

CDR3 nucleotides: TGTGCCAGCCAGAGTACCGGGACACTTGAAGCTTTCTTT. This gives the protein CASQSTGTLEAFF. The chain uses TRBV27 and TRBJ1-1, with D possibly TRBD1 on 6 matching bases. CDR1 is MNHEY, CDR2 SMNVEV, per germline (reference sequence). The CDR3 runs 13 residues. V was clipped by 8 bases and J by 7 bases, with 17 bases between them.

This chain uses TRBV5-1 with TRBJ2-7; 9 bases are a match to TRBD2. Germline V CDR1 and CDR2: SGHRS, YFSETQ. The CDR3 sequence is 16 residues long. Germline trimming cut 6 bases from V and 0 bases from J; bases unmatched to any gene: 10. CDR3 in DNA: TGCGCCAGCACCCCGCGGGGGGGCAGTCTCTCCTACGAGCAGTACTTC. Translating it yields CASTPRGGSLSYEQYF.

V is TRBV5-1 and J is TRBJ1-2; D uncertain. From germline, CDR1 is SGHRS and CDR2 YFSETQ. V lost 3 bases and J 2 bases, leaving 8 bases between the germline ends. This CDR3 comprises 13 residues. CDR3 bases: TGCGCCAGCAGCTCTGACGGCAACTATGGCTACACCTTC. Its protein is CASSSDGNYGYTF.

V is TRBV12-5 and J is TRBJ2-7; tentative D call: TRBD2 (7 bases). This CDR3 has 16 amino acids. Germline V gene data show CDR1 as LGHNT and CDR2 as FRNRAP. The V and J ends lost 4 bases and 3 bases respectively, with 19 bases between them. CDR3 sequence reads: CASGWWGGRKDYEQYF. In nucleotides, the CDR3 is TGTGCTAGTGGTTGGTGGGGGGGGCGAAAGGACTACGAGCAGTACTTC.

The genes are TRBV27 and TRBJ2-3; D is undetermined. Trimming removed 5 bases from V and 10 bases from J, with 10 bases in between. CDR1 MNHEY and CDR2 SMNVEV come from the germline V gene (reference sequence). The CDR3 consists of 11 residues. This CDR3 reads CASSTSMAQYF. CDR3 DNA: TGTGCCAGCAGTACCTCCATGGCGCAGTATTTT.

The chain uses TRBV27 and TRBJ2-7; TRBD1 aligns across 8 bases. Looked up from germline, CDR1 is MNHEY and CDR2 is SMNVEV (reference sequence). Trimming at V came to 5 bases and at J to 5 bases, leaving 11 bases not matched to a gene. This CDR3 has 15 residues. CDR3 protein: CASSPRRQGTNEQYF. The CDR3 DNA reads TGTGCCAGCAGTCCCCGCCGACAGGGGACCAACGAGCAGTACTTC.

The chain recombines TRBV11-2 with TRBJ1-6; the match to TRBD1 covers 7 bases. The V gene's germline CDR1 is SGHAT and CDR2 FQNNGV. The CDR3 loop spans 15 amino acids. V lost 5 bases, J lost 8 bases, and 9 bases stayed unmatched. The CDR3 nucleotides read TGTGCCAGCAGCCCTACGACAGGGATGCATTCACCCCTCCACTTT. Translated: CASSPTTGMHSPLHF.

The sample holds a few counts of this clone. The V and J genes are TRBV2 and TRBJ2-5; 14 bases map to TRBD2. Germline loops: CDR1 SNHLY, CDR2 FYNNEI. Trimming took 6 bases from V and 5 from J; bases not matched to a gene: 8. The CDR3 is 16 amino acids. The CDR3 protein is CASRRTSGGSRETQYF. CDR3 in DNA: TGTGCCAGCAGGAGGACTAGCGGGGGGTCTCGGGAGACCCAGTACTTC.

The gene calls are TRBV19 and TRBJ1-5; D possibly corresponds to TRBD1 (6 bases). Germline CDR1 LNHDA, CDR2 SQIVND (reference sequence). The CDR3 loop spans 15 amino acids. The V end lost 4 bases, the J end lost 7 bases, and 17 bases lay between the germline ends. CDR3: CASSRQKVRGQPQHF. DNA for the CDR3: TGTGCCAGTAGTAGGCAGAAGGTAAGGGGGCAGCCCCAGCATTTT.

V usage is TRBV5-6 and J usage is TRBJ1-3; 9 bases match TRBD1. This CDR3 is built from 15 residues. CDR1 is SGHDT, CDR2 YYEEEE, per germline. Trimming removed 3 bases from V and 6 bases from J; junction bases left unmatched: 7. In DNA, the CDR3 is TGTGCCAGCAGCTGGTACGGGACAGGGATAAACACCATATATTTT. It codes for CASSWYGTGINTIYF.

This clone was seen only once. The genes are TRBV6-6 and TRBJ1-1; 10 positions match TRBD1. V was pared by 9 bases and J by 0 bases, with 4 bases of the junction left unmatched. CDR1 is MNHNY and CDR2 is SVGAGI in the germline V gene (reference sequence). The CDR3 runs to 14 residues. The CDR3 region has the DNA TGTGCCAGTAGACAGGGGGCCGTGAACACTGAAGCTTTCTTT. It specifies CASRQGAVNTEAFF.

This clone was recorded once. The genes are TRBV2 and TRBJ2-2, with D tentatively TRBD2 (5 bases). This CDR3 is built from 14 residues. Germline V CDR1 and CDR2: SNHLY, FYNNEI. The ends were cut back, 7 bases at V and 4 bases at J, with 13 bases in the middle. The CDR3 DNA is TGTGCCAGCAAGGCGGGTGACCTCACCGGGGAGCTGTTTTTT. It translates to CASKAGDLTGELFF.

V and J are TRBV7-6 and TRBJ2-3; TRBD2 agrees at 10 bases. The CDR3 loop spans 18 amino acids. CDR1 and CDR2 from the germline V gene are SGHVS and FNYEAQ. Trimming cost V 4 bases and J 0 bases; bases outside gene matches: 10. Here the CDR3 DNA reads TGTGCCAGCAGCTGGAGCGGGGGGGCGACCCTTAGCACAGATACGCAGTATTTT. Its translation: CASSWSGGATLSTDTQYF.

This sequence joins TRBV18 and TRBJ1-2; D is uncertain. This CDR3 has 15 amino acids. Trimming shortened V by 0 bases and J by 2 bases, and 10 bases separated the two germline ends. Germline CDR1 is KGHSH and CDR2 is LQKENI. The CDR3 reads CASSPPGSANYGYTF. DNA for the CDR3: TGTGCCAGCTCACCACCGGGGTCCGCAAACTATGGCTACACCTTC.

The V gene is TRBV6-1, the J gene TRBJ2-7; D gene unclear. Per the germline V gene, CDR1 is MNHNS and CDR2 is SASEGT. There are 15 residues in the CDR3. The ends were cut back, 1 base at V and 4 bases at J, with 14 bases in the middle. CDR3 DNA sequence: TGTGCCAGCAGTGAAGTTAGTTTGGGTTCTTACGAGCAGTACTTC. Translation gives CASSEVSLGSYEQYF.

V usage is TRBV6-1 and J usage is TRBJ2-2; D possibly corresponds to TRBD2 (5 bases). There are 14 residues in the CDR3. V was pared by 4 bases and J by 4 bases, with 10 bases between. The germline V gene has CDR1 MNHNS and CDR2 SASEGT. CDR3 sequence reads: CASSVKRLTGELFF. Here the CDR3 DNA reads TGTGCCAGCAGTGTTAAGCGGCTCACCGGGGAGCTGTTTTTT.

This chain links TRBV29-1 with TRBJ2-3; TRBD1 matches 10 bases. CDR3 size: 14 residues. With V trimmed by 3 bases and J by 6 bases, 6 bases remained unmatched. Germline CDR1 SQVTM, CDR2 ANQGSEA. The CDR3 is CSVEGDRGADTQYF. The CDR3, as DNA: TGCAGCGTTGAGGGGGACAGGGGAGCCGATACGCAGTATTTT.

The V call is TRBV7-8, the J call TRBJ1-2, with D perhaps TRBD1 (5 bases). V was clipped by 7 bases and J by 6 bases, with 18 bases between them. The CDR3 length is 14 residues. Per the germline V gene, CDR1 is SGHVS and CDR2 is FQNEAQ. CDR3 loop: CASTQGGVFDGYTF. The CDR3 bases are TGTGCCAGCACCCAGGGTGGGGTTTTCGATGGCTACACCTTC.

CDR3 sequence reads: CASSVSSASSYNEQFF. The CDR3 coding sequence is TGTGCCAGCAGCGTATCTAGCGCAAGCTCCTACAATGAGCAGTTCTTC. This chain joins TRBV9 and TRBJ2-1; D is possibly TRBD2 (6 bases). Trimming left V 1 base short and J 0 bases short, with 11 bases between. This CDR3 has 16 amino acids. Germline CDR1 SGDLS, CDR2 YYNGEE.

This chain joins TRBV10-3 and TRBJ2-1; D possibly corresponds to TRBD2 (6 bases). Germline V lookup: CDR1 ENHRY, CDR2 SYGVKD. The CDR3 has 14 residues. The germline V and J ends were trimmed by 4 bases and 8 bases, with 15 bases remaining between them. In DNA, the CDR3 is TGTGCCATCAGTGGTCGGAGGGTAGATGATGAGCAGTTCTTC. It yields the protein CAISGRRVDDEQFF.